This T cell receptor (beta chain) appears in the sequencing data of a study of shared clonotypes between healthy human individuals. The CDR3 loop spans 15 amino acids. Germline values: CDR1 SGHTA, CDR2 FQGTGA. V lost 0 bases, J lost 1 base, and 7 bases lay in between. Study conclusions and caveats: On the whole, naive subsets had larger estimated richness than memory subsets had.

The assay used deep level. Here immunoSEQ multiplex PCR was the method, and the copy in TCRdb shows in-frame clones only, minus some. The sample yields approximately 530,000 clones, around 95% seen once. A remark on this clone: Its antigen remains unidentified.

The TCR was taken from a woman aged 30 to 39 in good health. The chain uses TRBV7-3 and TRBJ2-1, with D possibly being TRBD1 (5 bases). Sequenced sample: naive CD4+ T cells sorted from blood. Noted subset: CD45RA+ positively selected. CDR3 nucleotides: TGTGCCAGCAGCTTAACGGGGCAGTCCTACAATGAGCAGTTCTTC. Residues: CASSLTGQSYNEQFF.